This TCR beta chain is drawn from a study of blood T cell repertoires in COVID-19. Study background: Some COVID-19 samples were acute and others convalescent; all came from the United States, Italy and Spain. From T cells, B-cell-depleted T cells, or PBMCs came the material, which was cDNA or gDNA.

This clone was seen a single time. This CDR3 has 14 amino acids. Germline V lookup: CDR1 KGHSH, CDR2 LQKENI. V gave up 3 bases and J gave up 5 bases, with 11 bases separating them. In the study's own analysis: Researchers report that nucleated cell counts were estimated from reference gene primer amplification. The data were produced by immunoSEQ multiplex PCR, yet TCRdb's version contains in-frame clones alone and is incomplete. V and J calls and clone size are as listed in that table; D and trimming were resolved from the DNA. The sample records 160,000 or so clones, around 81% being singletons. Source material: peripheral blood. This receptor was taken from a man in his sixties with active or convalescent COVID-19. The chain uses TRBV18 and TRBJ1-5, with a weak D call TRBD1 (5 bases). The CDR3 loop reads CASSPSKGYQPQHF. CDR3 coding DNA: TGTGCCAGCTCACCCTCGAAGGGGTATCAGCCCCAGCATTTT.